These 18 T cell receptor beta chains share one sample of origin, sequenced in a study of early T cells in non-severe SARS-CoV-2 infection. TCRdb fed the 5' RACE reads into MiXCR, producing one record per CDR3 protein. Among fewer than 55,000 distinct CDR3 sequences listed, about 9.1% were seen once. Sample: whole blood. These TCRs come from an adult who was a healthcare worker with PCR-confirmed SARS-CoV-2 infection or an uninfected control (not recorded which).

This clonotype came up many times. This rearrangement joins TRBV5-5 to TRBJ2-1; the match to TRBD2 covers 12 bases. Unmatched junction bases numbered 15, after V lost 0 bases and J lost 5 bases. The CDR3 runs to 20 residues. The germline gives CDR1 SGHKS, CDR2 YYEKEE (reference sequence). The CDR3 sequence is CASSLASWLAGGVLNNEQFF. CDR3 DNA: TGTGCCAGCAGCTTGGCATCATGGCTAGCGGGAGGGGTACTTAACAATGAGCAGTTCTTC.

This clonotype has ten or more counts. V and J are TRBV2 and TRBJ1-2; D is unclear. The CDR3 contains 13 residues. Deletions cut 3 bases from V and 4 bases from J, with 9 bases between. CDR1 is SNHLY and CDR2 is FYNNEI in the germline V gene. CDR3 sequence reads: CASSEGISYGYTF. Written as DNA, the CDR3 is TGTGCCAGCAGTGAGGGCATTTCCTATGGCTACACCTTC.

Ten or more counts support this clonotype. V gene TRBV5-6 combines with J gene TRBJ2-3, with 8 bases fitting TRBD2. This CDR3 is built from 18 residues. Germline V gene lookup returns CDR1 SGHDT and CDR2 YYEEEE. V dropped 4 bases and J dropped 6; count of bases not matched to a gene: 19. The CDR3 nucleotides read TGTGCCAGCAGCGTCCTGAGGGGTAGCGGGAATCTTCTGGATACGCAGTATTTT. This encodes CASSVLRGSGNLLDTQYF.

This clonotype has ten or more counts. The V and J genes are TRBV5-1 and TRBJ2-2, with a possible D match to TRBD1 (5 bases). Trimming stripped 0 bases from V and 3 bases from J, with 9 bases between. The germline CDR1 and CDR2 sequences are SGHRS and YFSETQ. This CDR3 region has 15 residues. Here the CDR3 DNA reads TGCGCCAGCAGCTTGGAAGGGGCCGACACCGGGGAGCTGTTTTTT. Its protein product is CASSLEGADTGELFF.

This clonotype turned up a few times. The genes are TRBV20-1 and TRBJ2-3; no clear D gene. The germline V gene encodes CDR1 DFQATT and CDR2 SNEGSKA (reference sequence). The CDR3 is made up of 14 amino acids. V shed 6 bases and J shed 2 bases, with 15 bases lying between them. Here the CDR3 reads CSARMAADTDTQYF. CDR3 DNA sequence: TGCAGTGCCCGAATGGCCGCTGACACAGATACGCAGTATTTT.

This clonotype was recorded many times. This chain links TRBV5-6 with TRBJ2-2; D gene ambiguous. V lost 1 base, J lost 2 bases, and 9 bases lay in between. Germline assignment: CDR1 SGHDT and CDR2 YYEEEE. The CDR3 loop spans 15 amino acids. The CDR3 bases are TGTGCCAGCAGCTTGTTATCAGCTAACACCGGGGAGCTGTTTTTT. Amino acids: CASSLLSANTGELFF.

This sequence joins TRBV5-1 and TRBJ2-5, with TRBD1 identical over 7 bases. Trimming cost V 4 bases and J 1 base; bases outside gene matches: 4. Germline CDR1 and CDR2: SGHRS and YFSETQ. CDR3 length: 14 amino acids. CDR3 sequence: CASSPGQAQETQYF. The CDR3 nucleotides read TGCGCCAGCAGCCCTGGACAGGCCCAAGAGACCCAGTACTTC.

The chain is built from TRBV5-1 and TRBJ2-7; D is undetermined. CDR1 and CDR2 (germline): SGHRS, YFSETQ. This CDR3 comprises 11 residues. Deletions cut 1 base from V and 6 bases from J, with 5 bases between. Written as DNA, the CDR3 is TGCGCCAGCAGCTTGTGGGGCGAGCAGTACTTC. Amino acids: CASSLWGEQYF.

This clonotype was seen a handful of times. V and J are TRBV27 and TRBJ2-7; no definite D call. Trimming shortened V by 5 bases and J by 2 bases, and 7 bases separated the two germline ends. Germline loops: CDR1 MNHEY, CDR2 SMNVEV (reference sequence). CDR3 length: 12 amino acids. CDR3 amino acids: CASSAGTYEQYF. In nucleotides, the CDR3 is TGTGCCAGCAGTGCAGGAACCTACGAGCAGTACTTC.

The genes are TRBV6-1 and TRBJ2-1, with 9 bases identical to TRBD2. Germline lookup yields CDR1 MNHNS and CDR2 SASEGT. V was pared by 0 bases and J by 5 bases, with 8 bases of the junction left unmatched. This CDR3 is built from 17 residues. The CDR3: CASSEAALAGGNNEQFF. The DNA of the CDR3 is TGTGCCAGCAGTGAAGCGGCACTAGCGGGCGGGAACAATGAGCAGTTCTTC.

This chain links TRBV5-1 with TRBJ2-5; 7 bases line up with TRBD2. The CDR3 extends over 14 amino acids. Germline lookup yields CDR1 SGHRS and CDR2 YFSETQ. V dropped 2 bases and J dropped 5; count of bases not matched to a gene: 6. CDR3 region: CASSFGTTGETQYF. CDR3 DNA sequence: TGCGCCAGCAGCTTCGGGACTACGGGGGAGACCCAGTACTTC.

The table lists this clonotype with a few counts. The chain employs TRBV6-5 and TRBJ2-7; D might be TRBD1 or TRBD2, each matching 5 bases. CDR3 length equals 13 residues. V lost 7 bases and J 6 bases, leaving 16 bases between the germline ends. Germline V gene lookup returns CDR1 MNHEY and CDR2 SVGAGI. This CDR3 is CASTNTGTGEQYF. The CDR3 nucleotides read TGTGCCAGCACCAATACGGGGACGGGCGAGCAGTACTTC.

This clonotype was detected ten times or more. This sequence joins TRBV14 and TRBJ2-5; 9 bases match TRBD2. V shed 0 bases and J 5 bases; nucleotides not matched to a gene: 7. Germline CDR1 is SGHDN and CDR2 is FVKESK. This CDR3 region has 16 residues. The chain's CDR3 is CASSQDLSGGLETQYF. The CDR3 region has the DNA TGTGCCAGCAGCCAAGACCTGAGCGGGGGGCTCGAGACCCAGTACTTC.

This sequence joins TRBV6-6 and TRBJ2-7; 7 bases are a match to TRBD1. Per the germline V gene, CDR1 is MNHNY and CDR2 is SVGAGI (reference sequence). The CDR3 spans 17 residues. Trimming removed 0 bases from V and 5 bases from J; junction bases left unmatched: 13. In nucleotides, the CDR3 is TGTGCCAGCAGTTACTCCGGCGCAGGGGACAGCTACCACGAGCAGTACTTC. Translating it yields CASSYSGAGDSYHEQYF.

This clonotype was detected only a few times. This chain links TRBV7-9 with TRBJ2-7; D remains ambiguous. V lost 2 bases, J lost 3 bases, and 8 bases lay in between. The CDR3 has 13 amino acids. CDR1 and CDR2 from the germline V gene are SEHNR and FQNEAQ (reference sequence). The CDR3 reads CASSLLGYYEQYF. DNA of the CDR3: TGTGCCAGCAGCTTACTAGGGTACTACGAGCAGTACTTC.

This clonotype has ten or more counts. This chain links TRBV5-4 with TRBJ2-7; 9 bases are shared with TRBD2. Germline V gene lookup returns CDR1 SGHNT and CDR2 YYREEE (reference sequence). This CDR3 has 14 residues. V was pared by 3 bases and J by 2 bases, with 3 bases of the junction left unmatched. In DNA, the CDR3 is TGTGCCAGCAGCTCCGGCGGGAGGGCCTACGAGCAGTACTTC. Its protein product is CASSSGGRAYEQYF. Filled out from reference TRBV5-4 and TRBJ2-7, the complete variable domain reads ETGVTQSPTHLIKTRGQQVTLRCSSQSGHNTVSWYQQALGQGPQFIFQYYREEENGRGNFPPRFSGLQFPNYSSELNVNALELDDSALYLCASSSGGRAYEQYFGPGTRLTVT.

This clonotype was observed at least ten times. In DNA form, the CDR3 reads TGTGCCAGCAGCCAATCCCGGGACTCCTCAACCAATGAGCAGTTCTTC. It codes for CASSQSRDSSTNEQFF. The V gene is TRBV4-2, the J gene TRBJ2-1, with a weak D call TRBD2 (6 bases). The germline gives CDR1 LGHNA, CDR2 YNFKEQ. This CDR3 contains 16 residues. Trimming shortened V by 2 bases and J by 6 bases, and 17 bases separated the two germline ends.

This clonotype showed up just a few times. This chain uses TRBV29-1 with TRBJ2-1; D possibly corresponds to TRBD1 (6 bases). The CDR3 extends over 11 amino acids. V was shortened by 5 bases and J by 6 bases, with 8 bases between the two germline ends. Germline V gives CDR1 SQVTM, CDR2 ANQGSEA. The CDR3 DNA follows: TGCAGCGTTTTACAGGGCAATGAGCAGTTCTTC. It codes for CSVLQGNEQFF.